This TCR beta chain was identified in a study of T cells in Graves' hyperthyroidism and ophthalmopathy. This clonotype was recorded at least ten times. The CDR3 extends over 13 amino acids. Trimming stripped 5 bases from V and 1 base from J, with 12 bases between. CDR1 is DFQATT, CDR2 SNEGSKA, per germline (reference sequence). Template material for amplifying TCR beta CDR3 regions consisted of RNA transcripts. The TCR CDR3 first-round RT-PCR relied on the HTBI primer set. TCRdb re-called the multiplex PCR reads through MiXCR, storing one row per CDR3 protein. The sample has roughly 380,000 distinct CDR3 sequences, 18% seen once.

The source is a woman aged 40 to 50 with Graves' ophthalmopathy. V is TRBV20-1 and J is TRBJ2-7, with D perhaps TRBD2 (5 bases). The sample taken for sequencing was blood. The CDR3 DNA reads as TGCAGTGCTGAACTTACGGGGTCCTACGAGCAGTACTTC. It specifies CSAELTGSYEQYF.